This TCR beta chain was recorded in a study of cytomegalovirus exposure and HLA in healthy donors. General study points: Sequencing had likely introduced a cluster of highly shared sequence variants as an artifact. Rarity characterized most TCR sequences, yet some public TCRs appeared in many donors.

Of note for this clone: Its antigen remains unidentified. The junction departs from germline at one end; a sequencing error may be responsible.

The CDR3 runs to 15 residues. CDR1 and CDR2 (germline): SSHAT, FNYEAQ (reference sequence). PCR employed 60 Vbeta and 13 Jbeta primers. The method was immunoSEQ multiplex PCR; TCRdb's version includes in-frame clones alone and lacks a portion of them. This table has under 200,000 clones, roughly 87% appearing once. The source of this sequence is a girl between 10 and 17 years old in good health and CMV-seropositive. This chain connects TRBV7-7 to TRBJ2-1; 10 nucleotides agree with TRBD2. Specimen: PBMCs. The CDR3 sequence: CASSLSPSGGNEQFF. Written as DNA, the CDR3 is TGTGCTAGCAGCTTAAGCCCTAGCGGGGGTAATGAGCAGTTCTTC.